The 24 T cell receptor beta chains listed next were all sequenced from one sample in a study of blood T cell repertoires in COVID-19. Data came from immunoSEQ multiplex PCR; TCRdb stores just in-frame clones and leaves some out. The sample lists 300,000 to 350,000 clones, about 86% seen once, with approximately 4% in the top ten. Sequencing used PBMCs or T cells enriched from blood (not recorded which). The receptors come from a woman aged 40 to 50 with acute COVID-19.

The chain links TRBV7-2 to TRBJ2-7, with TRBD2 matching 15 bases. J gave up 4 bases and V 5 bases, and 3 bases lay outside the gene matches. The CDR3 length is 15 residues. CDR1 and CDR2 from the germline V gene are SGHTA and FQGNSA. CDR3 DNA: TGTGCCAGCAGCCCCGGGACTAGCGGGAGGTACGAGCAGTACTTC. Its translation: CASSPGTSGRYEQYF.

The chain is built from TRBV2 and TRBJ2-7; 13 bases align to TRBD2. V trimming: 2 bases; J trimming: 2 bases; junction bases outside the gene matches: 6. The CDR3 sequence is 17 residues long. Germline V gene sequence: CDR1 SNHLY, CDR2 FYNNEI. The CDR3, as DNA: TGTGCCAGCAGTGAATTTGGACTAGCGGGAGTCCCCTACGAGCAGTACTTC. It specifies CASSEFGLAGVPYEQYF.

V gene TRBV7-9 combines with J gene TRBJ1-2, with TRBD1 as a possible D gene (5 bases). CDR3 size: 17 residues. Per the germline V gene, CDR1 is SEHNR and CDR2 is FQNEAQ (reference sequence). Trimming pared 2 bases from V and 0 bases from J, leaving 16 bases between. The CDR3 DNA sequence: TGTGCCAGCAGCTTACTTCCCCCAGGGCAGACTAACTATGGCTACACCTTC. Protein sequence: CASSLLPPGQTNYGYTF.

The chain combines TRBV7-2 with TRBJ2-2; maybe TRBD2 (6 bases). V was pared by 0 bases and J by 4 bases, with 6 bases between. Germline V gene sequence: CDR1 SGHTA, CDR2 FQGNSA. This CDR3 comprises 14 residues. The CDR3 nucleotides read TGTGCCAGCAGCTTAGCCGGGAGCACCGGGGAGCTGTTTTTT. It translates to CASSLAGSTGELFF.

This clone was seen just once. The chain links TRBV7-9 to TRBJ1-1; no clear D gene. Trimming pared 1 base from V and 1 base from J, leaving 7 bases between. This CDR3 has 14 amino acids. The germline CDR1 and CDR2 sequences are SEHNR and FQNEAQ (reference sequence). This chain's CDR3 is CASSLVSSNTEAFF. CDR3 nucleotides: TGTGCCAGCAGCTTAGTTTCCTCGAACACTGAAGCTTTCTTT.

This clone came up a few times. The chain uses TRBV18 and TRBJ2-1; TRBD2 is a possible D gene (6 bases). The CDR3 covers 14 residues. Germline values: CDR1 KGHSH, CDR2 LQKENI. The V end lost 5 bases, the J end lost 4 bases, and 12 bases lay between the germline ends. CDR3 in amino acids: CASSSGLAYNEQFF. The CDR3 nucleotides read TGTGCCAGCTCATCCGGCCTAGCGTACAATGAGCAGTTCTTC.

J is TRBJ2-7 and V is TRBV27; TRBD2 aligns across 13 bases. Germline V gene sequence: CDR1 MNHEY, CDR2 SMNVEV (reference sequence). V was clipped by 5 bases and J by 2 bases; unmatched bases: 3. The CDR3 has 15 residues. The CDR3 DNA follows: TGTGCCAGCAGTCGGGGACTAGCGGGAACCTACGAGCAGTACTTC. Translating it yields CASSRGLAGTYEQYF.

The sample holds one count of this clone. This chain links TRBV27 with TRBJ2-7; weak D call: TRBD1 (6 bases). The CDR3 is 15 amino acids. V was pared by 3 bases and J by 0 bases, with 12 bases between. Per the germline V gene, CDR1 is MNHEY and CDR2 is SMNVEV (reference sequence). The CDR3 loop is CASSFGRGSSYEQYF. The CDR3 region has the DNA TGTGCCAGCAGTTTCGGCAGGGGCAGCTCCTACGAGCAGTACTTC.

The rearrangement joins TRBV15 to TRBJ1-2; D not certain. V shed 8 bases and J shed 4 bases, with 17 bases lying between them. This CDR3 region has 14 residues. Germline values: CDR1 LNHNV, CDR2 YYDKDF (reference sequence). The CDR3 DNA is TGTGCCACCTCACCGGGAAAGGGAGCCTATGGCTACACCTTC. This codes for CATSPGKGAYGYTF. The full variable domain, rest sourced from reference TRBV15 and TRBJ1-2, is DAMVIQNPRYQVTQFGKPVTLSCSQTLNHNVMYWYQQKSSQAPKLLFHYYDKDFNNEADTPDNFQSRRPNTSFCFLDIRSPGLGDTAMYLCATSPGKGAYGYTFGSGTRLTVV.

This chain connects TRBV7-9 to TRBJ2-2; 7 positions agree with TRBD1. The CDR3 totals 14 residues. The V segment lost 3 bases and the J segment 5 bases; nucleotides outside the gene matches: 3. CDR1 is SEHNR, CDR2 FQNEAQ, per germline (reference sequence). The CDR3 is CASSFGRGTGELFF. The CDR3 DNA reads as TGTGCCAGCAGCTTCGGCAGGGGGACCGGGGAGCTGTTTTTT.

The chain couples TRBV5-6 to TRBJ2-1; D is possibly TRBD2 (6 bases). The CDR3 covers 13 residues. The germline V and J ends were trimmed by 0 bases and 13 bases, with 14 bases remaining between them. Germline CDR1 is SGHDT and CDR2 is YYEEEE. The CDR3 here is CASSLAGAGSQFF. The CDR3 DNA reads as TGTGCCAGCAGCTTGGCCGGGGCGGGAAGCCAGTTCTTC.

The CDR3 sequence: CASRHGPGANTEAFF. CDR3 coding DNA: TGTGCCAGCCGACACGGCCCGGGAGCGAACACTGAAGCTTTCTTT. The V call is TRBV27, the J call TRBJ1-1; D is ambiguous. This CDR3 comprises 15 residues. Germline CDR1 MNHEY, CDR2 SMNVEV (reference sequence). Between the trimmed V and J ends, which lost 8 bases and 1 base, there was a span of 17 bases.

The chain employs TRBV14 and TRBJ1-2; TRBD1 agrees at 7 bases. This CDR3 has 13 amino acids. CDR1 is SGHDN, CDR2 FVKESK, per germline. Unmatched junction bases numbered 3, after V lost 0 bases and J lost 8 bases. As DNA, the CDR3 is TGTGCCAGCAGCCAAGATAACAGGGGCGGCTACACCTTC. This sequence encodes CASSQDNRGGYTF.

The chain uses TRBV27 and TRBJ1-2; TRBD1 agrees at 10 bases. Germline CDR1 is MNHEY and CDR2 is SMNVEV (reference sequence). V dropped 6 bases and J dropped 3; count of bases not matched to a gene: 13. The length of the CDR3 is 17 residues. In DNA, the CDR3 is TGTGCCAGCAGCCCAGACGGAGGGACAGGGGTGGACTATGGCTACACCTTC. Translated, it gives CASSPDGGTGVDYGYTF.

V usage is TRBV10-3 and J usage is TRBJ2-5; D might be TRBD1 (5 bases). CDR3 length: 15 amino acids. Trimming stripped 5 bases from V and 2 bases from J, with 15 bases between. Germline loops: CDR1 ENHRY, CDR2 SYGVKD. This chain's CDR3 is CAISPTDSSQETQYF. The CDR3 nucleotides read TGTGCCATCAGTCCAACCGACAGTTCTCAAGAGACCCAGTACTTC.

The rearrangement joins TRBV7-4 to TRBJ2-5, with TRBD2 identical over 11 bases. Germline CDR1 reads SGHVT; CDR2 reads SQSDAQ. V lost 5 bases to trimming and J lost 6 bases; unmatched junction nucleotides: 20. The CDR3 covers 19 residues. The CDR3 sequence: CASSAPGLAGGGLGKTQYF. The DNA of the CDR3 is TGTGCCAGCAGCGCTCCCGGCCTAGCGGGGGGAGGGCTTGGGAAGACCCAGTACTTC.

This chain joins TRBV11-3 and TRBJ2-2; 7 nucleotides match TRBD2. This CDR3 has 16 residues. The J segment lost 6 bases and the V segment lost 3 bases, leaving 10 bases of the junction unmatched. Germline V lookup: CDR1 SGHNT, CDR2 YENEEA. The chain's CDR3 is CASSFRGGSVAGELFF. The DNA of the CDR3 is TGTGCCAGCAGCTTCCGGGGCGGGAGTGTAGCCGGGGAGCTGTTTTTT.

The chain joins TRBV7-3 to TRBJ1-6; TRBD1 aligns across 9 bases. This CDR3 comprises 16 residues. CDR1 and CDR2 from the germline V gene are SGHTA and FQGTGA. J gave up 8 bases and V 5 bases, and 10 bases lay outside the gene matches. The CDR3 DNA follows: TGTGCCAGCAGCGCCCCCGGGACAGGGTTGGATTCACCCCTCCACTTT. Its translation: CASSAPGTGLDSPLHF.

The V call is TRBV4-2, the J call TRBJ1-4; maybe TRBD1 (6 bases). The CDR3 totals 15 residues. Germline CDR1 and CDR2: LGHNA and YNFKEQ. Trimming cost V 0 bases and J 5 bases, with 10 bases left between them. CDR3 region: CASSQDGQGNEKLFF. The CDR3 nucleotides read TGTGCCAGCAGCCAAGATGGGCAGGGGAATGAAAAACTGTTTTTT.

The rearrangement joins TRBV19 to TRBJ2-7, with 11 nucleotides matching TRBD1. V was pared by 5 bases and J by 7 bases, with 7 bases of the junction left unmatched. The CDR3 spans 14 residues. Per germline, CDR1 LNHDA and CDR2 SQIVND (reference sequence). The CDR3: CASSWTGGTGEQYF. CDR3 coding DNA: TGTGCCAGTAGTTGGACAGGGGGCACGGGAGAGCAGTACTTC.

J is TRBJ1-2 and V is TRBV6-5; D might be TRBD1 (5 bases). CDR3 length equals 14 residues. Germline CDR1 MNHEY, CDR2 SVGAGI. V gave up 4 bases and J gave up 7 bases, with 16 bases separating them. The CDR3 is CASSFTGGVSGYTF. CDR3 nucleotide sequence: TGTGCCAGCAGTTTCACGGGGGGGGTTAGTGGCTACACCTTC.

The chain links TRBV28 to TRBJ1-2; 7 bases agree with TRBD1. The V gene's germline CDR1 is MDHEN and CDR2 SYDVKM. The V segment lost 5 bases and the J segment 5 bases; nucleotides outside the gene matches: 2. The CDR3 covers 12 residues. The CDR3 sequence is CASSGTAYGYTF. The DNA for the CDR3 is TGTGCCAGCAGTGGGACAGCGTATGGCTACACCTTC.

The CDR3 reads CASSGQNNYGYTF. CDR3 nucleotide sequence: TGTGCCAGCAGCGGACAGAACAACTATGGCTACACCTTC. The chain combines TRBV12-3 or TRBV12-4 with TRBJ1-2, with D tentatively TRBD1 (6 bases). Trimming stripped 6 bases from V and 2 bases from J, with 10 bases between. The CDR3 has 13 amino acids.

The rearrangement uses TRBV5-1 and TRBJ2-1, with TRBD2 matching 8 bases. This CDR3 spans 14 amino acids. Germline V CDR1 and CDR2: SGHRS, YFSETQ. V lost 3 bases to trimming and J lost 10 bases; unmatched junction nucleotides: 9. DNA for the CDR3: TGCGCCAGCAGCTCCACGCCGGGGGGGAAAGAGCAGTTCTTC. This translates into CASSSTPGGKEQFF. Based on the CDR3 plus reference TRBV5-1 and TRBJ2-1, the full variable domain is KAGVTQTPRYLIKTRGQQVTLSCSPISGHRSVSWYQQTPGQGLQFLFEYFSETQRNKGNFPGRFSGRQFSNSRSEMNVSTLELGDSALYLCASSSTPGGKEQFFGPGTRLTVL.